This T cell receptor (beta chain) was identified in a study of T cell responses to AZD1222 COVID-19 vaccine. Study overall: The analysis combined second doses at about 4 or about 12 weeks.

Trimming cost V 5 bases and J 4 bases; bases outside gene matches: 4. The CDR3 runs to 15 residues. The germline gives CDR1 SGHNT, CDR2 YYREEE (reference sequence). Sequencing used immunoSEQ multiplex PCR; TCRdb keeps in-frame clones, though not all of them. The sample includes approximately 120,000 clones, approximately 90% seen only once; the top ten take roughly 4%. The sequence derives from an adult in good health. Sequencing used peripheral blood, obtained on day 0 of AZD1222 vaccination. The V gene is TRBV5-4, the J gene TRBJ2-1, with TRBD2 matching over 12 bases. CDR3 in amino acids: CASSLTSGRYNEQFF. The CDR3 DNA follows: TGTGCCAGCAGTCTAACTAGCGGGAGGTACAATGAGCAGTTCTTC.